A selection of T cell receptor beta chains follows, all from one sample in a study of cytomegalovirus exposure and HLA in healthy donors. The assay was immunoSEQ multiplex PCR, and TCRdb's table has in-frame clones only and misses some. The sample lists roughly 120,000 clones, 94% occurring once. Input material: PBMCs. These TCRs come from a woman under 30 in good health and CMV-seronegative. Each CDR3 is given with its conserved first and last residue. A D gene is named only where the DNA matches it firmly. A clone size is listed for some rows: how often the clone was seen (once, few, many), or a class if it is expanded.

>TRBV4-1|TRBJ2-7|NA|NA
CASSQELAGPTYEQYF
TGCGCCAGCAGCCAAGAACTGGCGGGGCCCACCTACGAGCAGTACTTC
>TRBV2|TRBJ2-1|TRBD2|NA
CASRLAGVYNEQFF
TGTGCCAGCAGACTAGCGGGAGTATACAATGAGCAGTTCTTC
>TRBV9|TRBJ1-2|TRBD1|once
CASSIDRVPFGYTF
TGTGCCAGCAGTATTGACAGGGTTCCCTTTGGCTACACCTTC
>TRBV4-1|TRBJ2-2|TRBD1|once
CASSLRQGYTGELFF
TGCGCCAGCAGCCTCAGACAGGGGTACACCGGGGAGCTGTTTTTT
>TRBV7-2|TRBJ2-3|TRBD2|NA
CASSLVSSGRADTQYF
TGTGCCAGCAGCTTAGTTTCTAGCGGGAGGGCTGATACGCAGTATTTT
>TRBV14|TRBJ1-2|TRBD1|NA
CASSQVGGSGMLITF
TGTGCCAGCAGCCAAGTAGGGGGCTCAGGGATGCTGATCACCTTC
>TRBV15|TRBJ2-3|NA|NA
CATSIDGSTDTQYF
TGTGCCACCAGCATTGACGGGAGCACAGATACGCAGTATTTT
>TRBV28|TRBJ2-7|TRBD1|NA
CASIPGGTGGDEQYF
TGTGCCAGCATCCCCGGGGGGACAGGGGGCGACGAGCAGTACTTC
>TRBV29-1|TRBJ1-6|NA|NA
CSVAEGSSPLHF
TGCAGCGTTGCTGAGGGCAGTTCACCCCTCCACTTT
>TRBV7-9|TRBJ1-2|NA|NA
CASSWAVLGDGYTF
TGTGCCAGCAGCTGGGCTGTGCTGGGAGATGGCTACACCTTC
>TRBV9|TRBJ1-1|NA|NA
CASSAQLNTEAFF
TGTGCCAGCAGCGCCCAATTGAACACTGAAGCTTTCTTT
>TRBV6-1|TRBJ1-2|NA|NA
CASISRDISLYGYTF
TGTGCCAGTATTTCCCGGGACATCTCCCTCTATGGCTACACCTTC
>TRBV27|TRBJ1-4|TRBD1|NA
CASRLGQATEKLFF
TGTGCCAGCAGATTGGGACAGGCCACCGAAAAACTGTTTTTT
>TRBV7-7|TRBJ2-7|NA|once
CASSDHGAYEQYF
TGTGCCAGCAGCGATCACGGGGCCTACGAGCAGTACTTC
>TRBV18|TRBJ2-7|NA|NA
CASSPSSYEQYF
TGTGCCAGCTCCCCCTCTTCCTACGAGCAGTACTTC
>TRBV15|TRBJ2-7|TRBD2|NA
CATSSRGGSRDYEQYF
TGTGCCACCAGCTCCCGGGGGGGGAGTAGAGACTACGAGCAGTACTTC
>TRBV4-1|TRBJ2-3|TRBD2|NA
CASSQVGGADTQYF
TGCGCCAGCAGCCAGGTGGGGGGGGCAGATACGCAGTATTTT
>TRBV4-1|TRBJ2-5|NA|once
CASSPPEAGAKETQYF
TGCGCCAGCAGCCCCCCCGAGGCGGGGGCTAAAGAGACCCAGTACTTC
>TRBV28|TRBJ1-5|NA|NA
CASSEDSLNQPQHF
TGTGCCAGCAGTGAGGACAGCCTCAATCAGCCCCAGCATTTT
>TRBV30|TRBJ2-1|NA|NA
CAWTRRQVYNEQFF
TGTGCCTGGACTAGACGACAGGTCTACAATGAGCAGTTCTTC
>TRBV5-4|TRBJ1-2|TRBD1|NA
CASSFAGGANGYTF
TGTGCCAGCAGCTTTGCAGGGGGCGCGAATGGCTACACCTTC
>TRBV5-6|TRBJ2-1|TRBD2|NA
CASSFSGGAHNEQFF
TGTGCCAGCAGCTTTTCGGGGGGGGCCCACAATGAGCAGTTCTTC
>TRBV2|TRBJ2-1|TRBD2|NA
CASSDSAGGTYNEQFF
TGTGCCAGCAGTGATTCGGCGGGAGGAACCTACAATGAGCAGTTCTTC
>TRBV29-1|TRBJ2-7|TRBD2|NA
CSVGPAGGGEQYF
TGCAGCGTTGGACCAGCGGGAGGCGGGGAGCAGTACTTC
>TRBV7-2|TRBJ2-7|NA|NA
CASSLVRSYEQYF
TGTGCCAGCAGCTTAGTTCGCTCCTACGAGCAGTACTTC
>TRBV4-1|TRBJ2-1|NA|NA
CASSQEGTKQGRDVRFF
TGCGCCAGCAGCCAAGAAGGTACGAAGCAGGGGCGAGACGTTAGGTTCTTC
>TRBV7-3|TRBJ2-3|NA|NA
CASSLNRDTDTQYF
TGTGCCAGCAGCTTAAATCGGGACACAGATACGCAGTATTTT
>TRBV28|TRBJ1-4|NA|NA
CASSLAGEKLFF
TGTGCCAGCAGCCTGGCGGGTGAAAAACTGTTTTTT
>TRBV2|TRBJ1-2|NA|NA
CASSVAGSFDGYTF
TGTGCCAGCAGTGTCGCAGGGTCGTTTGATGGCTACACCTTC
>TRBV7-9|TRBJ1-3|TRBD1|NA
CASSWDRVDHAGNTIYF
TGTGCCAGCAGCTGGGACAGGGTAGATCATGCTGGAAACACCATATATTTT